The entry that follows covers one T cell receptor (beta chain) sequence. What it recognizes is unknown. V was shortened by 9 bases and J by 0 bases, with 14 bases between the two germline ends. Looked up from germline, CDR1 is KGHDR and CDR2 is SFDVKD. The CDR3 runs to 16 residues. Libraries were prepared by immunoSEQ multiplex PCR; TCRdb keeps only in-frame clonotypes and omits some of them. The repertoire holds 90,000 to 100,000 clones, around 89% seen once, with 6.5% to 8% in the top ten. This entry belongs to a study of T cell responses to AZD1222 COVID-19 vaccine. On the study more broadly: Pooled samples include second doses given at about 4 or 12 weeks. Study-wide findings and caveats: Spike-wide coverage was observed for vaccine-associated CD4 TCRs, with dominant responses at 160-218 and 743-854. Donors were chiefly white British, with a greater number of females, and clonal diversity was perhaps underestimated.

This sequence was found in an adult in good health. The sample here was peripheral blood, taken on day 0 of AZD1222 vaccination. V and J are TRBV24-1 and TRBJ2-6, with TRBD1 as a possible D gene (7 bases). CDR3 region: CATAGGGSSGANVLTF. CDR3 nucleotides: TGTGCCACCGCCGGAGGGGGCAGCTCTGGGGCCAACGTCCTGACTTTC.